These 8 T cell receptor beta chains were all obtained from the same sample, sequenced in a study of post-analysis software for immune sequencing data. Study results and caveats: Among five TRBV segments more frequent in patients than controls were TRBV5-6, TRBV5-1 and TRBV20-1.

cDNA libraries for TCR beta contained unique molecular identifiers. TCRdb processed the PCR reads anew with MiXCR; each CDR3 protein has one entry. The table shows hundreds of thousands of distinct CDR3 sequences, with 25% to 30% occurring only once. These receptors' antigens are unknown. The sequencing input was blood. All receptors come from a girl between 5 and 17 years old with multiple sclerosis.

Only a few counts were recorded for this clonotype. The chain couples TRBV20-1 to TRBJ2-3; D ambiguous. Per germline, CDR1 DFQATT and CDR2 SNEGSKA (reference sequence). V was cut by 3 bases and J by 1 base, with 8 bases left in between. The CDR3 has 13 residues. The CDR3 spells CSASMLGTDTQYF. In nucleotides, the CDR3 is TGCAGTGCTAGCATGTTGGGCACAGATACGCAGTATTTT.

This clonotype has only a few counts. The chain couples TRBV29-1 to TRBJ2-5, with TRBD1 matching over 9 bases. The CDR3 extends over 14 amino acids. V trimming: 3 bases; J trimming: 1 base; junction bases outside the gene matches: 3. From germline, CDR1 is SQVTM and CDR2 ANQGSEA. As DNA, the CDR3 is TGCAGCGTTGACGGGACAGGGATCCAAGAGACCCAGTACTTC. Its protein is CSVDGTGIQETQYF.

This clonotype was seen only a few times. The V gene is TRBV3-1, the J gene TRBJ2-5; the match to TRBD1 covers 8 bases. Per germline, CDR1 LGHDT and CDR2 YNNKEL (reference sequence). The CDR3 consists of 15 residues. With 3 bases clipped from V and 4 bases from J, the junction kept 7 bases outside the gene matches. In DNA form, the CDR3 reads TGTGCCAGCAGCCAGGACAGGGTCGGAGGAGAGACCCAGTACTTC. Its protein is CASSQDRVGGETQYF.

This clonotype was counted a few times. The CDR3 bases are TGTGCCAGCAGCCAAGGCTTCGGTGATACGCAGTATTTT. It codes for CASSQGFGDTQYF. V is TRBV4-2 and J is TRBJ2-3; D is unclear. Germline V CDR1 and CDR2: LGHNA, YNFKEQ. The CDR3 consists of 13 residues. V gave up 1 base and J gave up 6 bases, with 8 bases separating them.

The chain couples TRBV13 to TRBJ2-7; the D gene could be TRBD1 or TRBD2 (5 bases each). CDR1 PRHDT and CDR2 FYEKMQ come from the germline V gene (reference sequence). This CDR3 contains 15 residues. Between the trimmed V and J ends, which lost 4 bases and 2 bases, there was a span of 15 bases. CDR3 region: CASSSGAVSTYEQYF. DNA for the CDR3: TGTGCCAGCAGCTCCGGGGCTGTGTCAACCTACGAGCAGTACTTC.

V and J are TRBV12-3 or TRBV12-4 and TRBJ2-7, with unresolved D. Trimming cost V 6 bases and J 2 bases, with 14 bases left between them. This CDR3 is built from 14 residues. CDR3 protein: CASSPVEAPYEQYF. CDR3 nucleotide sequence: TGTGCCAGCAGCCCCGTTGAGGCCCCCTACGAGCAGTACTTC.

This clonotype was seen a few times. CDR3 amino acids: CASSAIEETQYF. The CDR3 DNA is TGTGCCAGCAGTGCCATAGAAGAGACCCAGTACTTC. The genes are TRBV6-6 and TRBJ2-5, with D unresolved. The CDR3 is made up of 12 amino acids. Germline CDR1 MNHNY, CDR2 SVGAGI (reference sequence). Trimming left V 5 bases short and J 3 bases short, with 7 bases between.

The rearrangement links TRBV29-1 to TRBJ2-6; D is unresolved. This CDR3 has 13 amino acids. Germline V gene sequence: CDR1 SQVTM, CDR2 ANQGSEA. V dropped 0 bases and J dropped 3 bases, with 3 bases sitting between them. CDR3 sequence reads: CSVEDRGANVLTF. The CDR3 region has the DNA TGCAGCGTTGAAGATCGTGGGGCCAACGTCCTGACTTTC.